Shown below are 29 T cell receptor beta chains from a single sample sequenced in a study of tumor-infiltrating lymphocytes in glioblastoma multiforme. TCRB libraries came from RNA via three nested multiplex PCR rounds. TCRdb itself ran the multiplex PCR reads through MiXCR, one entry per CDR3 protein. Here the sample spans approximately 20,000 distinct CDR3 sequences, 65% to 75% being singletons. Sequenced: peripheral blood. The receptors here all came from a male donor with glioblastoma.

On this clonotype itself: Germline is not matched at one junction end, which may reflect a read error. This rearrangement joins TRBV11-2 to TRBJ2-5, with TRBD2 matching 11 bases. This CDR3 is 15 amino acids long. The germline V gene encodes CDR1 SGHAT and CDR2 FQNNGV. The CDR3 DNA is TGCGCCAGCAGCCCCGGGACTAGCGGACAAGAGACCCAGTACTTC. It yields the protein CASSPGTSGQETQYF.

This clonotype was seen repeatedly, ten times or more. This rearrangement joins TRBV20-1 to TRBJ1-1; no clear D gene. Germline CDR1 reads DFQATT; CDR2 reads SNEGSKA (reference sequence). V lost 2 bases to trimming and J lost 5 bases, with 12 bases between them. The CDR3 contains 13 residues. This CDR3 reads CSARSFQITEAFF. As DNA, the CDR3 is TGCAGTGCTAGAAGCTTCCAAATTACTGAAGCTTTCTTT.

This rearrangement joins TRBV29-1 to TRBJ1-2; D not resolved. Germline CDR1 reads SQVTM; CDR2 reads ANQGSEA. This CDR3 is built from 13 residues. CDR3 residues: CSAEDQQFYGYTF. For the CDR3, the DNA is TGCAGTGCTGAAGATCAACAGTTCTATGGCTACACCTTC.

As regards this clonotype: Its ends do not fully match the called genes, so a read error is possible. The rearrangement joins TRBV11-2 to TRBJ2-7, with D perhaps matching TRBD2 (6 bases). Germline assignment: CDR1 SGHAT and CDR2 FQNNGV. This CDR3 has 12 residues. CDR3 bases: TGTGCCAGCCGGGGGTTCGACTACGAGCTGTACTTC. Translation gives CASRGFDYELYF.

The gene calls are TRBV5-4 and TRBJ1-2, with 11 bases matching TRBD1. The CDR3 sequence is 16 residues long. J was trimmed by 3 bases and V by 2 bases; bases with no gene match: 6. CDR1 SGHNT and CDR2 YYREEE come from the germline V gene (reference sequence). The CDR3: CASSFGQGALDYGYTF. CDR3 sequence (DNA): TGTGCCAGCAGCTTTGGACAGGGGGCGTTAGACTATGGCTACACCTTC.

Many counts were recorded for this clonotype. The V and J genes are TRBV11-2 and TRBJ2-1; no clear D. With 2 bases removed from V and 6 bases from J, the gap between germline ends came to 5 bases. The CDR3 contains 12 residues. CDR1 and CDR2 (germline): SGHAT, FQNNGV. This CDR3 reads CASSLIANEQFF. CDR3 coding DNA: TGTGCCAGCAGCTTAATCGCCAATGAGCAGTTCTTC.

This clonotype was seen a few times. The J gene is TRBJ2-1, the V gene TRBV11-3, with 9 positions matching TRBD2. V lost 8 bases and J lost 0; bases outside the gene matches: 2. Per germline, CDR1 SGHNT and CDR2 YENEEA. The CDR3 extends over 14 amino acids. CDR3: CASLAGDSYNEQFF. The DNA for the CDR3 is TGTGCCAGCTTAGCGGGAGACTCCTACAATGAGCAGTTCTTC.

This sequence joins TRBV12-3 or TRBV12-4 and TRBJ2-3; weak D call: TRBD2 (5 bases). This CDR3 region has 14 residues. The V end was cut by 5 bases, the J end by 6 bases, with 15 bases between. As DNA, the CDR3 is TGTGCCAGCAGTCTCGAGCGGAGGCGCGATACGCAGTATTTT. It codes for CASSLERRRDTQYF.

As concerns this clonotype: The junction differs from germline at one of its ends, possibly a read error. The genes are TRBV11-2 and TRBJ2-7; D gene ambiguous. The CDR3 is 15 amino acids. CDR1 and CDR2 (germline): SGHAT, FQNNGV. The CDR3 loop reads CVSRPEIVIVYEQYF. The CDR3 region has the DNA TGTGTCAGCAGACCGGAAATAGTGATTGTGTACGAGCAGTACTTC.

The sample holds many counts of this clonotype. Relative to the germline gene, one junction end is altered; a read error may explain this. The rearrangement links TRBV5-1 to TRBJ2-5; tentative D call: TRBD1 (6 bases). The CDR3 has 14 residues. CDR1 SGHRS and CDR2 YFSETQ come from the germline V gene. The CDR3 sequence: CAGSRGPGGETQYF. The CDR3 bases are TGCGCCGGCAGCAGGGGACCCGGCGGGGAGACCCAGTACTTC.

The rearrangement joins TRBV29-1 to TRBJ2-7, with D tentatively TRBD1 (7 bases). The V gene lost 4 bases and the J gene lost 1 base, with 11 bases spanning the gap. The CDR3 length is 13 residues. Germline CDR1 reads SQVTM; CDR2 reads ANQGSEA. The DNA for the CDR3 is TGCAGCGTTGTCCCAGGGGGGTCCTACGAGCAGTACTTC. Translating it yields CSVVPGGSYEQYF.

J is TRBJ2-6 and V is TRBV4-2; perhaps D is TRBD1 or TRBD2 (6 bases each). The germline V gene encodes CDR1 LGHNA and CDR2 YNFKEQ. CDR3 length equals 14 residues. The V gene lost 5 bases and the J gene lost 3 bases, with 8 bases spanning the gap. CDR3 region: CASSGGHGANVLTF. The CDR3 nucleotides read TGTGCCAGCAGCGGGGGGCATGGGGCCAACGTCCTGACTTTC.

This clonotype occurred once. The V gene is TRBV11-3, the J gene TRBJ2-1, with no clear D. Between the trimmed V and J ends, which lost 10 bases and 5 bases, there was a span of 18 bases. Per the germline V gene, CDR1 is SGHNT and CDR2 is YENEEA. The CDR3 has 14 amino acids. The CDR3 DNA is TGTGCCATCAGTCTGGCTATCGGAAACAATGAGCAGTTCTTC. Protein product: CAISLAIGNNEQFF.

The chain combines TRBV11-2 with TRBJ2-7, with a tentative D call TRBD2 (6 bases). This CDR3 contains 16 residues. Trimming cost V 9 bases and J 1 base, with 22 bases left between them. The germline CDR1 and CDR2 sequences are SGHAT and FQNNGV. The DNA of the CDR3 is TGTGCCAGTATCACCTTTAACGGGAGTCAGTCCTACGAGCAGTACTTC. It codes for CASITFNGSQSYEQYF.

The genes are TRBV29-1 and TRBJ2-7; TRBD1 is a possible D gene (6 bases). Germline-derived CDR1 and CDR2 are SQVTM and ANQGSEA. Trimming cost V 4 bases and J 3 bases, with 16 bases left between them. This CDR3 contains 14 residues. The CDR3 is CSVGWGRRGYEQYF. DNA for the CDR3: TGCAGCGTTGGGTGGGGGCGGAGAGGCTACGAGCAGTACTTC.

This clonotype qualifies as large. The genes are TRBV11-2 and TRBJ2-7; 7 bases match TRBD1. Germline V CDR1 and CDR2: SGHAT, FQNNGV. This CDR3 is 13 amino acids long. The V gene end was trimmed by 4 bases and the J gene end by 9 bases; junction bases not matched to a gene: 9. The CDR3 DNA reads TGTGCCAGCAGCTCCACACAGGGGACGGTGCAGTACTTC. Translating it yields CASSSTQGTVQYF.

Concerning this clonotype itself: The junction shows a germline mismatch at one end, possibly a read error. The rearrangement joins TRBV11-2 to TRBJ2-3; tentatively, D is TRBD1 (5 bases). This CDR3 has 15 residues. The germline V gene encodes CDR1 SGHAT and CDR2 FQNNGV. This chain's CDR3 is CASSQGCVSTYTQYF. CDR3 sequence (DNA): TGTGCCAGCAGCCAGGGTTGTGTTAGCACATATACGCAGTATTTT. The full variable domain, completed using reference TRBV11-2 and TRBJ2-3, is EAGVAQSPRYKIIEKRQSVAFWCNPISGHATLYWYQQILGQGPKLLIQFQNNGVVDDSQLPKDRFSAERLKGVDSTLKIQPAKLEDSAVYLCASSQGCVSTYTQYFGPGTRLTVL.

By frequency in the sample, this clonotype is large (0.1 to 1%). The chain employs TRBV11-2 and TRBJ2-5, with D unresolved. Germline V gene sequence: CDR1 SGHAT, CDR2 FQNNGV. Trimming left V 0 bases short and J 1 base short, with 3 bases between. This CDR3 is 13 amino acids long. The CDR3 bases are TGTGCCAGCAGCTTAGATATCCAAGAGACCCAGTACTTC. The encoded protein is CASSLDIQETQYF.

Turning to this clonotype: Since a much larger clone is just one base distant, this may be a read error. This chain connects TRBV24-1 to TRBJ2-2; perhaps TRBD1 as D (7 bases). Trimming stripped 6 bases from V and 7 bases from J, with 20 bases between. The CDR3 has 16 residues. Germline V CDR1 and CDR2: KGHDR, SFDVKD. This chain's CDR3 is CATSHTRQGGYGELFF. The CDR3 DNA reads TGTGCCACCAGTCATACCAGACAGGGAGGATACGGGGAGCTGTTTTTT.

This clonotype has ten or more counts. The rearrangement links TRBV6-1 to TRBJ2-1, with 11 bases matching TRBD2. This CDR3 is built from 16 residues. The junction had 10 bases not matched to a gene; V was cut back by 4 bases and J by 8 bases. CDR1 and CDR2 from the germline V gene are MNHNS and SASEGT. CDR3 DNA sequence: TGTGCCAGCAGTGTATCCCAACTAGCGGGAGCTTATGAGCAGTTCTTC. As protein: CASSVSQLAGAYEQFF.

V gene TRBV6-5 combines with J gene TRBJ1-5; a weak D match, TRBD1 (6 bases). The V gene lost 2 bases and the J gene lost 4 bases, with 6 bases spanning the gap. The CDR3 length is 13 residues. Germline CDR1 and CDR2: MNHEY and SVGAGI. For the CDR3, the DNA is TGTGCCAGCAGTTACGGGACAAATCAGCCCCAGCATTTT. It yields the protein CASSYGTNQPQHF.

The gene calls are TRBV11-3 and TRBJ2-7; D is perhaps TRBD2 (6 bases). Germline assignment: CDR1 SGHNT and CDR2 YENEEA. V was pared by 0 bases and J by 0 bases, with 9 bases between. The CDR3 runs to 15 residues. This CDR3 reads CASSLDTGSSYEQYF. The CDR3 DNA sequence: TGTGCCAGCAGCTTAGATACCGGGAGCTCCTACGAGCAGTACTTC.

The genes are TRBV4-3 and TRBJ2-2; possibly TRBD1 for D (6 bases). Between the trimmed V and J ends, which lost 5 bases and 2 bases, there was a span of 9 bases. The CDR3 is 14 amino acids. Germline CDR1 and CDR2: LGHNA and YSLEER. The CDR3 protein is CASSEDSNTGELFF. The CDR3 DNA sequence: TGCGCCAGCAGCGAGGACAGTAACACCGGGGAGCTGTTTTTT.

CDR3 DNA sequence: TGTGCCAGCAGCTTCGCGGACAGGTTTGACACCGGGGAGCTGTTTTTT. Translating it yields CASSFADRFDTGELFF. The chain employs TRBV5-6 and TRBJ2-2; 7 bases are shared with TRBD1. Trimming removed 2 bases from V and 3 bases from J; junction bases left unmatched: 7. Germline V gene lookup returns CDR1 SGHDT and CDR2 YYEEEE. This CDR3 has 16 amino acids.

This clonotype was detected only a few times. The V call is TRBV11-2, the J call TRBJ1-4, with 9 bases that match TRBD1. V lost 5 bases to trimming and J lost 7 bases; unmatched junction nucleotides: 8. Germline V gives CDR1 SGHAT, CDR2 FQNNGV. CDR3 length: 15 residues. The CDR3 DNA reads as TGTGCCAGCAGCAAAATTGGGACAGGGTTTGAAAAACTGTTTTTT. Encoded protein: CASSKIGTGFEKLFF.

The CDR3 DNA reads TGTGCCAGCAGCCGCGACAGGGGGAATGTCAACAATGGTCAGTTCTTC. This gives the protein CASSRDRGNVNNGQFF. V and J are TRBV11-2 and TRBJ2-1; 9 bases align to TRBD1. With V trimmed by 5 bases and J by 13 bases, 18 bases remained unmatched. The CDR3 covers 16 residues. Germline V gene data show CDR1 as SGHAT and CDR2 as FQNNGV.

This rearrangement joins TRBV11-3 to TRBJ2-1; D unresolved. The CDR3 contains 14 residues. Trimming shortened V by 0 bases and J by 3 bases, and 6 bases separated the two germline ends. Looked up from germline, CDR1 is SGHNT and CDR2 is YENEEA. CDR3 DNA: TGTGCCAGCAGCTTAGACGGCGGCTACAATGAGCAGTTCTTC. Its protein product is CASSLDGGYNEQFF. Full variable domain (outside the CDR3, taken from reference TRBV11-3 and TRBJ2-1): EAGVVQSPRYKIIEKKQPVAFWCNPISGHNTLYWYLQNLGQGPELLIRYENEEAVDDSQLPKDRFSAERLKGVDSTLKIQPAELGDSAVYLCASSLDGGYNEQFFGPGTRLTVL.

The chain recombines TRBV29-1 with TRBJ2-3; the D gene is possibly TRBD1 (5 bases). Between the trimmed V and J ends, which lost 1 base and 5 bases, there was a span of 10 bases. CDR1 and CDR2 (germline): SQVTM, ANQGSEA. The CDR3 covers 13 residues. CDR3 sequence: CSVEAGAGDTQYF. The CDR3 DNA follows: TGCAGCGTTGAAGCTGGGGCTGGAGATACGCAGTATTTT.

The chain carries TRBV7-9 and TRBJ1-1; TRBD1 agrees at 12 bases. From germline, CDR1 is SEHNR and CDR2 FQNEAQ (reference sequence). V was pared by 7 bases and J by 4 bases, with 7 bases of the junction left unmatched. The CDR3 extends over 15 amino acids. For the CDR3, the DNA is TGTGCCAGCAACCTGGGGGGACAGGGGGCCACTGAAGCTTTCTTT. It specifies CASNLGGQGATEAFF.